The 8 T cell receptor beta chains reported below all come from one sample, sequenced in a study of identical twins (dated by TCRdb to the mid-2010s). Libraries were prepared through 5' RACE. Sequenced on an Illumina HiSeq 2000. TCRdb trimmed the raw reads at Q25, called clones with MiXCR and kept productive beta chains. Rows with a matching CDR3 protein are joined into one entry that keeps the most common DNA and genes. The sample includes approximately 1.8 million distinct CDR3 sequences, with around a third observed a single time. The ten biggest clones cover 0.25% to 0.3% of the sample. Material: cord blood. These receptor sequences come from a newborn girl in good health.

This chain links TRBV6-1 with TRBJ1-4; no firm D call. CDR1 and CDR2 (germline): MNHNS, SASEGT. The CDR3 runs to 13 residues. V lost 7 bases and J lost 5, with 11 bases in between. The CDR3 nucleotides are TGTGCCAGCACCAATCCGGGCAATGAAAAACTGTTTTTT. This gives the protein CASTNPGNEKLFF.

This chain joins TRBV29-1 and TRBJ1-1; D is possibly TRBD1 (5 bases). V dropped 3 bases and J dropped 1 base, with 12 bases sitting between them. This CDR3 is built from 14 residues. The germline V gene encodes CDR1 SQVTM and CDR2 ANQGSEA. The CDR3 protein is CSVDPRDPNTEAFF. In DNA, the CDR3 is TGCAGCGTTGACCCCAGGGACCCGAACACTGAAGCTTTCTTT.

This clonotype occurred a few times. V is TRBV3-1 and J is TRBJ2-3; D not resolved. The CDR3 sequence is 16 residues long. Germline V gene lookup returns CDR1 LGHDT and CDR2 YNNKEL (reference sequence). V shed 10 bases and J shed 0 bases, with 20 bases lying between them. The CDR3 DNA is TGTGCCACCACTTATGGGCCCCCTTTAAGCACAGATACGCAGTATTTT. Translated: CATTYGPPLSTDTQYF.

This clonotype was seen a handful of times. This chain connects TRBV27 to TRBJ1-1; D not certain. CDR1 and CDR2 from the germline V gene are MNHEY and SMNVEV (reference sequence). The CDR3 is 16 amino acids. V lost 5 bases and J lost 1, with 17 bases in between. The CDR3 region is CASSPQIGPGNTEAFF. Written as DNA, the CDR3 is TGTGCCAGCAGTCCCCAAATCGGGCCAGGGAACACTGAAGCTTTCTTT.

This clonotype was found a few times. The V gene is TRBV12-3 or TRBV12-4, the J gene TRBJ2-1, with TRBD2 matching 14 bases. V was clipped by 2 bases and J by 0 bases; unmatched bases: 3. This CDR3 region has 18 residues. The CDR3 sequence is CASSLRLAGGVSYNEQFF. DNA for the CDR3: TGTGCCAGCAGTTTACGACTAGCGGGAGGGGTCTCCTACAATGAGCAGTTCTTC.

The CDR3, as DNA: TGTGCCAGCAGTTCCCCCCTCGGGGGTGGGTCCTACAATGAGCAGTTCTTC. Translation: CASSSPLGGGSYNEQFF. V is TRBV28 and J is TRBJ2-1; D possibly corresponds to TRBD2 (6 bases). This CDR3 is 17 amino acids long. V was cut by 4 bases and J by 1 base, with 17 bases left in between. The V gene's germline CDR1 is MDHEN and CDR2 SYDVKM. The full variable domain, with the rest looked up from reference TRBV28 and TRBJ2-1, is DVKVTQSSRYLVKRTGEKVFLECVQDMDHENMFWYRQDPGLGLRLIYFSYDVKMKEKGDIPEGYSVSREKKERFSLILESASTNQTSMYLCASSSPLGGGSYNEQFFGPGTRLTVL.

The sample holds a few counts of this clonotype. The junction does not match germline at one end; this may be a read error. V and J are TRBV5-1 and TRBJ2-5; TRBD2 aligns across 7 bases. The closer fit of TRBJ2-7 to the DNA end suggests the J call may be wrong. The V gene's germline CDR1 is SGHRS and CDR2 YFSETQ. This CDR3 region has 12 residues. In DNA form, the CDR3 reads TGCGCCAGCAGGTTGGGGAGGGCCGAGCAGTACTTC. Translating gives CASRLGRAEQYF.

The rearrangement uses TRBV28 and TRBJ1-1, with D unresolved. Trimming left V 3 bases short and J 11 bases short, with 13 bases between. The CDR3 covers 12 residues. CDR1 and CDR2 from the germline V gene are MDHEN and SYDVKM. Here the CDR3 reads CASSFRAAGAFF. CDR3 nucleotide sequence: TGTGCCAGCAGTTTCCGCGCTGCCGGGGCTTTCTTT.